This T cell receptor beta chain was observed in a study of monozygotic twins with inflammatory bowel disease. From the 5' RACE reads, TCRdb lists one entry per CDR3 protein and no DNA. This table holds 300,000 to 450,000 distinct CDR3 sequences. Germline lookup yields CDR1 MDHEN and CDR2 SYDVKM. The CDR3 covers 17 residues. The TCR comes from a human donor with ulcerative colitis or Crohn's disease, or a healthy co-twin of an affected twin (not recorded which). Material: blood. The rearrangement links TRBV28 to TRBJ2-2; TCRdb's D gene call, TRBD1, goes unchecked for lack of DNA. CDR3 region: CASSLVGGSRGHGELFF.